The TCR beta chain under discussion was sequenced for a study of blood T cell repertoires in COVID-19. About the research overall: COVID-19 samples collected from the United States, Italy and Spain covered acute and convalescent phases. The cDNA or gDNA used as material had been derived from T cells, B-cell-depleted T cells, or PBMCs.

The V gene lost 3 bases and the J gene lost 3 bases, with 15 bases spanning the gap. CDR1 and CDR2 (germline): MNHEY, SVGAGI. CDR3 length: 15 amino acids. Authors' processing steps: Amplification from reference gene primers served as the basis for estimated nucleated cell counts. Sequenced by immunoSEQ multiplex PCR; TCRdb stores in-frame clones only, minus some. That table gives V, J and clone size, and the DNA gave D and trimming. This sample has roughly 280,000 clones, with approximately 88% found just once. The chain has TRBV6-5 and TRBJ2-7, with D perhaps matching TRBD2 (6 bases). The receptor was isolated from a man aged 45-65 years with acute or convalescent COVID-19. The sample was peripheral blood. The CDR3 loop is CASSYKSRGNYEQYF. Written as DNA, the CDR3 is TGTGCCAGCAGTTATAAGTCACGGGGGAACTACGAGCAGTACTTC.